This passage covers 5 T cell receptor beta chains from one sample sequenced in a study of T cells in Graves' hyperthyroidism and ophthalmopathy. Researchers took RNA transcripts and amplified the TCR beta CDR3 regions from them. Using the HTBI primer set, a first-round RT-PCR was run on the TCR CDR3. TCRdb passed the multiplex PCR reads through MiXCR, listing each CDR3 protein once. The sample lists under 300,000 distinct CDR3 sequences, approximately 14% occurring once. Sequenced input: blood. The source of these receptors is a middle-aged woman with Graves' hyperthyroidism.

This clonotype was recorded at least ten times. The chain couples TRBV29-1 to TRBJ1-2; 7 bases line up with TRBD1. The CDR3 is 13 residues long. Germline V gene data show CDR1 as SQVTM and CDR2 as ANQGSEA. The V segment lost 7 bases and the J segment 5 bases; nucleotides outside the gene matches: 10. Here the CDR3 DNA reads TGCAGCGCTACAGGGACAGTCGGGTATGGCTACACCTTC. Protein: CSATGTVGYGYTF.

As concerns this clonotype: This may come from a read error, since a much larger clone is one base off. V and J are TRBV2 and TRBJ2-5; D not resolved. The CDR3 has 11 residues. Germline assignment: CDR1 SNHLY and CDR2 FYNNEI. The DNA of the CDR3 is TGTACCAGCAATAATAGGGAGACCCAGTACTTC. It translates to CTSNNRETQYF.

This clonotype has ten or more counts. This rearrangement joins TRBV2 to TRBJ2-5; possibly TRBD2 for D (5 bases). With 4 bases removed from V and 4 bases from J, the gap between germline ends came to 10 bases. The germline CDR1 and CDR2 sequences are SNHLY and FYNNEI. The CDR3 runs 13 residues. The CDR3 bases are TGTGCCAGCAGTGCTGGACTGAGAGAGACCCAGTACTTC. Its translation is CASSAGLRETQYF. Using reference TRBV2 and TRBJ2-5 for the parts outside the CDR3, the full variable domain is EPEVTQTPSHQVTQMGQEVILRCVPISNHLYFYWYRQILGQKVEFLVSFYNNEISEKSEIFDDQFSVERPDGSNFTLKIRSTKLEDSAMYFCASSAGLRETQYFGPGTRLLVL.

Ten or more counts support this clonotype. The chain couples TRBV20-1 to TRBJ1-5; 7 bases map to TRBD1. V lost 1 base and J lost 1; bases outside the gene matches: 13. Germline values: CDR1 DFQATT, CDR2 SNEGSKA (reference sequence). This CDR3 comprises 18 residues. The DNA for the CDR3 is TGCAGTGCTAGAGCTTGGGACAGCTATCTTGGGAGCAATCAGCCCCAGCATTTT. Its protein product is CSARAWDSYLGSNQPQHF.

This clonotype was observed many times. V and J are TRBV2 and TRBJ2-5, with 8 bases that match TRBD2. In germline, CDR1 is SNHLY, CDR2 FYNNEI. There are 17 residues in the CDR3. J lost 0 bases, V lost 1 base, and 7 bases had no gene match. CDR3 amino acids: CASSEGGIGRDQETQYF. DNA for the CDR3: TGTGCCAGCAGTGAAGGAGGAATCGGGAGGGACCAAGAGACCCAGTACTTC.